Presented here are 13 T cell receptor beta chains from one specimen sequenced in a study of CD8+ T cells in alopecia areata. The authors extracted RNA and reverse transcribed it into cDNA as the sequencing template. The protocol was immunoSEQ multiplex PCR, while the TCRdb copy is restricted to in-frame clones and leaves out a portion. The sample contains some 160,000 clones, 62% of which appear only once. The specimen was CD8+ T cells sorted from blood. These receptors were collected from a human donor in good health.

V and J are TRBV5-6 and TRBJ2-2; TRBD2 agrees at 7 bases. V was clipped by 0 bases and J by 4 bases; unmatched bases: 6. The germline V gene encodes CDR1 SGHDT and CDR2 YYEEEE. This CDR3 is built from 16 residues. In DNA, the CDR3 is TGTGCCAGCAGCTTGGAGGACGGGAGGAGCACCGGGGAGCTGTTTTTT. Encoded protein: CASSLEDGRSTGELFF.

This clone was counted a few times. The chain uses TRBV9 and TRBJ2-3; 11 bases map to TRBD2. The CDR3 spans 15 residues. CDR1 is SGDLS and CDR2 is YYNGEE in the germline V gene. Trimming removed 5 bases from V and 5 bases from J; junction bases left unmatched: 7. The DNA for the CDR3 is TGTGCCAGCAGTTTACTAGCGGGAGAAGTAGATACGCAGTATTTT. It encodes CASSLLAGEVDTQYF.

The chain has TRBV2 and TRBJ2-7, with D possibly called TRBD1 or TRBD2 (5 bases each). Trimming took 8 bases from V and 5 from J, leaving 13 bases between them. The CDR3 spans 12 residues. The germline V gene encodes CDR1 SNHLY and CDR2 FYNNEI. In DNA, the CDR3 is TGTGCCAGCTATCCGGGGACCCACGAGCAGTACTTC. Its translation: CASYPGTHEQYF.

V and J are TRBV30 and TRBJ2-7, with TRBD2 matching over 8 bases. The CDR3 contains 14 residues. Germline V gene lookup returns CDR1 GTSNPN and CDR2 SVGIG (reference sequence). Trimming cost V 2 bases and J 2 bases; bases outside gene matches: 5. The CDR3 region has the DNA TGTGCCTGGAGTCGGGCGGGAGGCCCCTACGAGCAGTACTTC. Translating it yields CAWSRAGGPYEQYF.

The chain recombines TRBV29-1 with TRBJ2-4; D may be TRBD1 or TRBD2 (6 bases each). Germline CDR1 reads SQVTM; CDR2 reads ANQGSEA. V lost 3 bases, J lost 0 bases, and 18 bases lay in between. The CDR3 sequence is 17 residues long. CDR3: CSVEVRGPTLAKNIQYF. The CDR3 bases are TGCAGCGTTGAGGTTCGGGGGCCTACCTTAGCCAAAAACATTCAGTACTTC. Supplemented by reference TRBV29-1 and TRBJ2-4, the full variable domain reads SAVISQKPSRDICQRGTSLTIQCQVDSQVTMMFWYRQQPGQSLTLIATANQGSEATYESGFVIDKFPISRPNLTFSTLTVSNMSPEDSSIYLCSVEVRGPTLAKNIQYFGAGTRLSVL.

This clone was observed a few times. The chain links TRBV27 to TRBJ2-7; TRBD2 matches 7 bases. The CDR3 extends over 15 amino acids. The V gene's germline CDR1 is MNHEY and CDR2 SMNVEV (reference sequence). The trim removed 4 bases at V and 3 bases at J, leaving 9 bases unmatched. The CDR3 DNA is TGTGCCAGCAGTTCTCTAGCGGAGATGCACTACGAGCAGTACTTC. Residues: CASSSLAEMHYEQYF.

This clone was detected a few times. V gene TRBV29-1 combines with J gene TRBJ2-5; possibly TRBD1 for D (6 bases). The germline V gene has CDR1 SQVTM and CDR2 ANQGSEA. Deletions cut 2 bases from V and 5 bases from J, with 12 bases between. The CDR3 sequence is 13 residues long. The CDR3 DNA is TGCAGCGTTGAAACGGGACAAAGCGAGACCCAGTACTTC. This encodes CSVETGQSETQYF. Supplemented by reference TRBV29-1 and TRBJ2-5, the full variable domain reads SAVISQKPSRDICQRGTSLTIQCQVDSQVTMMFWYRQQPGQSLTLIATANQGSEATYESGFVIDKFPISRPNLTFSTLTVSNMSPEDSSIYLCSVETGQSETQYFGPGTRLLVL.

The chain couples TRBV5-1 to TRBJ2-2; 11 bases fit TRBD2. The CDR3 length is 19 residues. The V gene end was trimmed by 0 bases and the J gene end by 5 bases; junction bases not matched to a gene: 12. The germline CDR1 and CDR2 sequences are SGHRS and YFSETQ. The CDR3 reads CASSLDLAGGAPWTGELFF. The CDR3 DNA reads TGCGCCAGCAGCTTGGATCTAGCGGGAGGTGCCCCTTGGACCGGGGAGCTGTTTTTT.

This clone was seen a few times. The V and J genes are TRBV2 and TRBJ1-1, with D unclear. Germline-derived CDR1 and CDR2 are SNHLY and FYNNEI. The CDR3 is 13 amino acids. V was cut by 3 bases and J by 1 base, with 6 bases left in between. The CDR3 nucleotides read TGTGCCAGCAGTGAGAATACGAACACTGAAGCTTTCTTT. This translates into CASSENTNTEAFF.

This clone was counted a single time. The rearrangement uses TRBV9 and TRBJ2-1, with D perhaps matching TRBD1 (7 bases). The germline V gene has CDR1 SGDLS and CDR2 YYNGEE. The CDR3 runs to 16 residues. V lost 4 bases, J lost 6 bases, and 20 bases lay in between. The CDR3 sequence is CASSLQGGSPSNEQFF. The CDR3 DNA follows: TGTGCCAGCAGCCTCCAGGGGGGTTCCCCCTCCAATGAGCAGTTCTTC.

This clone was recorded once. The DNA of the CDR3 is TGTGCCAGCAGTTCCGGGACTAGCGGGAACGAGCAGTACTTC. Amino acid sequence: CASSSGTSGNEQYF. The V call is TRBV6-5, the J call TRBJ2-7; TRBD2 matches at 13 bases. This CDR3 region has 14 residues. J was trimmed by 5 bases and V by 4 bases; bases with no gene match: 2. The germline V gene has CDR1 MNHEY and CDR2 SVGAGI.

The chain uses TRBV29-1 and TRBJ2-2; D remains ambiguous. The CDR3 consists of 16 residues. Between the trimmed V and J ends, which lost 1 base and 3 bases, there was a span of 15 bases. From germline, CDR1 is SQVTM and CDR2 ANQGSEA. The CDR3 loop reads CSVEGTVEGDTGELFF. CDR3 coding DNA: TGCAGCGTTGAAGGGACGGTGGAAGGAGACACCGGGGAGCTGTTTTTT.

A few counts support this clone. V is TRBV30 and J is TRBJ1-1, with D possibly being TRBD1 (5 bases). V lost 0 bases, J lost 4 bases, and 15 bases lay in between. The germline V gene has CDR1 GTSNPN and CDR2 SVGIG (reference sequence). The CDR3 consists of 15 residues. The CDR3 DNA is TGTGCCTGGAGTGTAGGAGGGGTCGTTGGCACTGAAGCTTTCTTT. As protein: CAWSVGGVVGTEAFF.